This is a list of T cell receptor beta chains from one sample in a study of CXCR3-negative and CXCR3-positive naive CD8 T cells. No DNA is given; TCRdb re-called the 5' RACE reads and lists each CDR3 protein once. Its clone listing holds roughly 56,000 distinct CDR3 sequences. The sequencing sample was made of naive CXCR3- CD8+ T cells from blood. The receptors originated from a human donor in good health. Some clones in this sample may be carry-over from other donors' samples. Both conserved end residues are part of each CDR3.

V gene: TRBV27
J gene: TRBJ2-7
CDR3 protein: CASSLSGTPEYEQYF

V gene: TRBV7-9
J gene: TRBJ1-1
CDR3 protein: CASTSAGDAAEAFF

V gene: TRBV7-2
J gene: TRBJ1-2
CDR3 protein: CASSVSGRPHPYGYTF

V gene: TRBV27
J gene: TRBJ2-7
CDR3 protein: CASSLTGAYEQYF

V gene: TRBV7-8
J gene: TRBJ2-7
CDR3 protein: CASSLLPRDTAYEQYF

V gene: TRBV29-1
J gene: TRBJ2-1
CDR3 protein: CSVEVWAGEHNEQFF

V gene: TRBV7-9
J gene: TRBJ2-7
CDR3 protein: CASSADSSYEQYF

V gene: TRBV7-2
J gene: TRBJ2-7
CDR3 protein: CASSFGLAYEQYF

V gene: TRBV6-2/TRBV6-3
J gene: TRBJ2-2
CDR3 protein: CASRAERLGITGELFF

V gene: TRBV7-2
J gene: TRBJ2-3
CDR3 protein: CASSSQGVSTDTQYF

V gene: TRBV29-1
J gene: TRBJ2-3
CDR3 protein: CSVEDPDTDTQYF

V gene: TRBV7-9
J gene: TRBJ2-1
CDR3 protein: CASSSTSGEDYNEQFF

V gene: TRBV29-1
J gene: TRBJ2-2
CDR3 protein: CSVTGAHTGELFF

V gene: TRBV7-9
J gene: TRBJ2-7
CDR3 protein: CASSPRTDIIYEQYF

V gene: TRBV2
J gene: TRBJ2-1
CDR3 protein: CASSDPGQGMTIDEQFF

V gene: TRBV7-3
J gene: TRBJ2-5
CDR3 protein: CASSLGGGQETQYF

V gene: TRBV3-1
J gene: TRBJ2-5
CDR3 protein: CASSHGGVAEETQYF

V gene: TRBV4-2
J gene: TRBJ2-1
CDR3 protein: CASSQRGPYNEQFF

V gene: TRBV5-1
J gene: TRBJ2-7
CDR3 protein: CASTGQGISYEQYF

V gene: TRBV10-3
J gene: TRBJ2-7
CDR3 protein: CAISDHGSYEQYF

V gene: TRBV6-2/TRBV6-3
J gene: TRBJ1-2
CDR3 protein: CASSGIGGNYGYTF

V gene: TRBV6-2/TRBV6-3
J gene: TRBJ1-5
CDR3 protein: CATERDPENQPQHF

V gene: TRBV7-6
J gene: TRBJ2-3
CDR3 protein: CASSLLPGEDTQYF

V gene: TRBV20-1
J gene: TRBJ1-1
CDR3 protein: CSARDFLQGAIGTEAFF

V gene: TRBV9
J gene: TRBJ2-2
CDR3 protein: CASSVAQGQGLNTGELFF

V gene: TRBV27
J gene: TRBJ2-2
CDR3 protein: CASRNAPGELFF

V gene: TRBV29-1
J gene: TRBJ2-7
CDR3 protein: CSVVVQSSYEQYF

V gene: TRBV21-1
J gene: TRBJ1-6
CDR3 protein: CASSKEGQGYYNSPLHF

V gene: TRBV7-6
J gene: TRBJ2-1
CDR3 protein: CASSYTSGGNEQFF

V gene: TRBV4-3
J gene: TRBJ1-4
CDR3 protein: CASSQVGRGSTNEKLFF

V gene: TRBV7-9
J gene: TRBJ2-7
CDR3 protein: CASSLDRGPTYEQYF

V gene: TRBV12-1
J gene: TRBJ1-1
CDR3 protein: CASRLGGPKNTEAFF